Each of the 10 T cell receptor beta chains below was sequenced from the same sample in a study of graft-versus-host responses after intestinal transplantation. Antigens for these TCRs are unknown. Data came from immunoSEQ multiplex PCR; TCRdb stores just in-frame clones and leaves some out. Of over 65,000 clones listed, around 92% are singletons. Material: unstimulated CD4+ T cells sorted from spleen or lymph node cells, obtained before intestinal transplant. The source is a human donor who received an intestinal transplant.

This sequence joins TRBV6-1 and TRBJ2-3, with 10 nucleotides matching TRBD1. Germline CDR1 reads MNHNS; CDR2 reads SASEGT. V was clipped by 5 bases and J by 4 bases; unmatched bases: 6. The CDR3 contains 15 residues. This chain's CDR3 is CASSRQGAWADTQYF. DNA of the CDR3: TGTGCCAGCAGTCGACAGGGGGCATGGGCAGATACGCAGTATTTT.

This rearrangement joins TRBV4-3 to TRBJ2-5; unclear D gene. V was clipped by 1 base and J by 1 base, with 7 bases between them. Germline CDR1 is LGHNA and CDR2 is YSLEER. The CDR3 is made up of 14 amino acids. Here the CDR3 reads CASSQAVFQETQYF. DNA of the CDR3: TGCGCCAGCAGCCAAGCAGTCTTCCAAGAGACCCAGTACTTC.

This rearrangement joins TRBV12-5 to TRBJ1-1; D may be TRBD1 (5 bases). The V end was cut by 5 bases, the J end by 2 bases, with 15 bases between. This CDR3 comprises 15 residues. The germline gives CDR1 LGHNT, CDR2 FRNRAP. The CDR3: CASGLQRQINTEAFF. The CDR3 DNA follows: TGTGCTAGTGGTCTACAAAGACAGATAAACACTGAAGCTTTCTTT.

The genes are TRBV6-5 and TRBJ2-7; 9 bases agree with TRBD1. The CDR3 runs to 16 residues. V trimming: 2 bases; J trimming: 2 bases; junction bases outside the gene matches: 7. Per germline, CDR1 MNHEY and CDR2 SVGAGI. The CDR3: CASSYGTGSLPYEQYF. The CDR3 region has the DNA TGTGCCAGCAGTTACGGGACAGGGAGCCTTCCCTACGAGCAGTACTTC.

The rearrangement uses TRBV4-3 and TRBJ2-1; TRBD1 is a possible D gene (5 bases). CDR3 size: 15 residues. V lost 1 base and J 8 bases, leaving 15 bases between the germline ends. CDR1 is LGHNA and CDR2 is YSLEER in the germline V gene. As DNA, the CDR3 is TGCGCCAGCAGCCAAGTTTCAGGGCCCGGAGATGAGCAGTTCTTC. As protein: CASSQVSGPGDEQFF.

The rearrangement links TRBV6-1 to TRBJ1-2; D is ambiguous. Trimming took 2 bases from V and 6 from J, leaving 22 bases between them. This CDR3 has 17 residues. CDR1 and CDR2 from the germline V gene are MNHNS and SASEGT. The CDR3 DNA follows: TGTGCCAGCAGTGAACCTGGTCGGCAGGCCACACGAGATGGCTACACCTTC. Protein: CASSEPGRQATRDGYTF.

With respect to this clone: A read error may account for a junction end that differs from germline. The chain is built from TRBV10-2 and TRBJ1-3; tentative D call: TRBD1 (5 bases). The CDR3 extends over 15 amino acids. The germline V gene encodes CDR1 WSHSY and CDR2 SAAADI. CDR3 region: CASSDSGYSGDTIYF. In DNA form, the CDR3 reads TGCGCCAGCAGTGATTCAGGGTATTCTGGAGACACCATATATTTT.

The genes are TRBV4-3 and TRBJ2-3; 8 bases fit TRBD2. Germline assignment: CDR1 LGHNA and CDR2 YSLEER. V lost 2 bases and J lost 2; bases outside the gene matches: 3. The CDR3 covers 15 residues. CDR3 sequence: CASSQQAGVTDTQYF. The CDR3 DNA is TGCGCCAGCAGCCAACAAGCGGGGGTCACAGATACGCAGTATTTT.

The chain carries TRBV10-3 and TRBJ1-6; tentative D call: TRBD1 (5 bases). CDR1 ENHRY and CDR2 SYGVKD come from the germline V gene. The length of the CDR3 is 14 residues. Trimming stripped 0 bases from V and 7 bases from J, with 7 bases between. This chain's CDR3 is CAISESGGNSPLHF. CDR3 nucleotides: TGTGCCATCAGTGAGTCGGGGGGGAATTCACCCCTCCACTTT.

J is TRBJ1-4 and V is TRBV4-3; TRBD1 agrees at 7 bases. Germline V gives CDR1 LGHNA, CDR2 YSLEER. The CDR3 extends over 14 amino acids. The junction had 5 bases not matched to a gene; V was cut back by 3 bases and J by 7 bases. The CDR3: CASSHLGGTEKLFF. The DNA of the CDR3 is TGCGCCAGCAGCCACTTAGGGGGCACTGAAAAACTGTTTTTT.